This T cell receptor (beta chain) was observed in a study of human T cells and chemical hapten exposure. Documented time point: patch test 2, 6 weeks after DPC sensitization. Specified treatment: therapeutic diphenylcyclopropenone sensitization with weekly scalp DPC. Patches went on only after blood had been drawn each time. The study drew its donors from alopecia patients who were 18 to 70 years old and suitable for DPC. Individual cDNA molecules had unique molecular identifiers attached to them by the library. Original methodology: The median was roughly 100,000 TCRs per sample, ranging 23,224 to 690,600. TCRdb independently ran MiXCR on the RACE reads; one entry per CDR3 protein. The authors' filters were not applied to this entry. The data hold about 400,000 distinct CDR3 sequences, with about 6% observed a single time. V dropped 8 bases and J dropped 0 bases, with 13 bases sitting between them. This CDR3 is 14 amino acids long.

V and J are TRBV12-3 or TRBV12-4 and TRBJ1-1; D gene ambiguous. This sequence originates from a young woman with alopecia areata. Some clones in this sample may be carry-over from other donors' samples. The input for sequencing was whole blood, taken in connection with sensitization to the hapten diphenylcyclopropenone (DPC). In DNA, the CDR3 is TGTGCCAGCCGACAAGTGGATCTGAACACTGAAGCTTTCTTT. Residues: CASRQVDLNTEAFF.